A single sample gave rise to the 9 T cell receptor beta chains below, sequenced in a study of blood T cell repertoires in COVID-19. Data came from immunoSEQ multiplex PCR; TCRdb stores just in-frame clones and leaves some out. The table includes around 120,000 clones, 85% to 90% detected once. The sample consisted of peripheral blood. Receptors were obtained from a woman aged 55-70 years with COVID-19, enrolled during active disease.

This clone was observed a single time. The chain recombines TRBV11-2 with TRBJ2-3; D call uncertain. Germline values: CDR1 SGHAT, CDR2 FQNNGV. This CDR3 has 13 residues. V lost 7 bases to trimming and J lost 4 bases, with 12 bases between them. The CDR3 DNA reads TGTGCCAGCACCTTGACCGGAGCAGATACGCAGTATTTT. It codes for CASTLTGADTQYF.

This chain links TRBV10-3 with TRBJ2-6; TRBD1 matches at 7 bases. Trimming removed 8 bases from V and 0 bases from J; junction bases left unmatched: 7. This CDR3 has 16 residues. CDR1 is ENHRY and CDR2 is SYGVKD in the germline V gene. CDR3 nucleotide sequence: TGTGCCATCTCCGGGACAGTAAGCTCTGGGGCCAACGTCCTGACTTTC. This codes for CAISGTVSSGANVLTF.

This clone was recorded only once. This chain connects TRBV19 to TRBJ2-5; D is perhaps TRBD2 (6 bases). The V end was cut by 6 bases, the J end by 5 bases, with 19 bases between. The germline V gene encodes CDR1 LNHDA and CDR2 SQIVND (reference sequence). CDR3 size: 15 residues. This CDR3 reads CASSKRREPWETQYF. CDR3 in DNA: TGTGCCAGTAGCAAAAGACGGGAGCCCTGGGAGACCCAGTACTTC.

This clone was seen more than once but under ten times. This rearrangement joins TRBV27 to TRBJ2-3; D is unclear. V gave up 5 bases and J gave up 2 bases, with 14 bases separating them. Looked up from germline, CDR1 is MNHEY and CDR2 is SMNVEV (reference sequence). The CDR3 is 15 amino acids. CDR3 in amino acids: CASSIYGLPTDTQYF. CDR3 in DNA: TGTGCCAGCAGTATATACGGTCTGCCCACAGATACGCAGTATTTT.

The CDR3 spells CASSRNRGRLVDTQYF. In DNA, the CDR3 is TGCGCCAGCAGCCGCAACAGGGGGCGACTTGTCGATACGCAGTATTTT. The chain couples TRBV4-3 to TRBJ2-3; 9 nucleotides match TRBD1. The germline gives CDR1 LGHNA, CDR2 YSLEER. The trim removed 4 bases at V and 6 bases at J, leaving 11 bases unmatched. This CDR3 region has 16 residues.

Written as DNA, the CDR3 is TGTGCCAGTAGTATTTGGAGGGGAGTCGGCGATGAGCAGTTCTTC. It encodes CASSIWRGVGDEQFF. The chain has TRBV19 and TRBJ2-1; tentative D call: TRBD2 (6 bases). Germline V lookup: CDR1 LNHDA, CDR2 SQIVND (reference sequence). The length of the CDR3 is 15 residues. V lost 3 bases and J lost 8, with 17 bases in between. The full variable domain, with the rest looked up from reference TRBV19 and TRBJ2-1, is DGGITQSPKYLFRKEGQNVTLSCEQNLNHDAMYWYRQDPGQGLRLIYYSQIVNDFQKGDIAEGYSVSREKKESFPLTVTSAQKNPTAFYLCASSIWRGVGDEQFFGPGTRLTVL.

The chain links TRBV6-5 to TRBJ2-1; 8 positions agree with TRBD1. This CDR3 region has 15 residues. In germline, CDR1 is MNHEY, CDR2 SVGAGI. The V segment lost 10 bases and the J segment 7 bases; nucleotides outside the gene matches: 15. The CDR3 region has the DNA TGTGCCAAGCCAGGACAGGGACCTTCGATTAATGAGCAGTTCTTC. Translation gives CAKPGQGPSINEQFF.

For the CDR3, the DNA is TGCGCCAGCAGCCGGGACAGGGAAGAGACCCAGTACTTC. Protein: CASSRDREETQYF. The chain recombines TRBV4-3 with TRBJ2-5, with TRBD1 matching over 9 bases. Germline assignment: CDR1 LGHNA and CDR2 YSLEER. With V trimmed by 4 bases and J by 3 bases, 0 bases remained unmatched. This CDR3 is 13 amino acids long.

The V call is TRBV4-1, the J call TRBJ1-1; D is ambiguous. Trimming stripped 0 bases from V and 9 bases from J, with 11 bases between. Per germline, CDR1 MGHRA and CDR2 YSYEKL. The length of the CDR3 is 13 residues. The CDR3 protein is CASSQERDRKAFF. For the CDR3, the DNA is TGCGCCAGCAGCCAAGAGCGGGATAGGAAAGCTTTCTTT.